These 11 T cell receptor beta chains share one sample of origin, sequenced in a study of ipilimumab plus nivolumab after autologous stem cell transplantation. The method was immunoSEQ multiplex PCR; TCRdb's version includes in-frame clones alone and lacks a portion of them. The data contain around 84,000 clones, approximately 86% of them singletons. The specimen comprised PBMCs, sampled in a trial of ipilimumab plus nivolumab as post-transplant consolidation. Every receptor here comes from a male donor with diffuse large B-cell lymphoma.

The chain couples TRBV14 to TRBJ1-1; no reliable D call. The CDR3 loop spans 13 amino acids. Per the germline V gene, CDR1 is SGHDN and CDR2 is FVKESK. Trimming pared 1 base from V and 1 base from J, leaving 4 bases between. This CDR3 reads CASSQGGNTEAFF. In DNA, the CDR3 is TGTGCCAGCAGCCAAGGCGGGAACACTGAAGCTTTCTTT.

The chain links TRBV7-2 to TRBJ2-5; TRBD2 matches at 8 bases. This CDR3 is built from 16 residues. The V gene end was trimmed by 2 bases and the J gene end by 4 bases; junction bases not matched to a gene: 9. The germline gives CDR1 SGHTA, CDR2 FQGNSA. The CDR3 DNA is TGTGCCAGCAGCTTATTCGGGACTAGTATTGGAGAGACCCAGTACTTC. It yields the protein CASSLFGTSIGETQYF. Filled out from reference TRBV7-2 and TRBJ2-5, the complete variable domain reads GAGVSQSPSNKVTEKGKDVELRCDPISGHTALYWYRQSLGQGLEFLIYFQGNSAPDKSGLPSDRFSAERTGGSVSTLTIQRTQQEDSAVYLCASSLFGTSIGETQYFGPGTRLLVL.

This chain uses TRBV10-3 with TRBJ2-3, with D uncertain. CDR1 is ENHRY and CDR2 is SYGVKD in the germline V gene. The CDR3 consists of 13 residues. Trimming took off 7 bases at V and 1 base at J, with 9 bases between the two ends. The CDR3 protein is CAINQPGTDTQYF. CDR3 sequence (DNA): TGTGCCATCAACCAACCGGGCACAGATACGCAGTATTTT.

The rearrangement links TRBV27 to TRBJ2-1; D unclear. The germline V gene has CDR1 MNHEY and CDR2 SMNVEV (reference sequence). Trimming took off 1 base at V and 4 bases at J, with 14 bases between the two ends. The CDR3 is 16 amino acids. CDR3 protein: CASSLYGPLGYNEQFF. In DNA form, the CDR3 reads TGTGCCAGCAGTTTATATGGGCCCTTAGGTTACAATGAGCAGTTCTTC.

V and J are TRBV5-1 and TRBJ2-1; D uncertain. This CDR3 has 14 amino acids. Germline V gives CDR1 SGHRS, CDR2 YFSETQ. Trimming took 4 bases from V and 3 from J, leaving 11 bases between them. The CDR3 nucleotides read TGCGCCAGCAGCACTTTGGCCGACTACAATGAGCAGTTCTTC. Its translation is CASSTLADYNEQFF.

V and J are TRBV7-9 and TRBJ1-2; D is unresolved. V was trimmed by 5 bases and J by 3 bases, leaving 10 bases between them. Per germline, CDR1 SEHNR and CDR2 FQNEAQ (reference sequence). The CDR3 is 13 amino acids. The CDR3 region is CASSPAADYGYTF. CDR3 coding DNA: TGTGCCAGCAGCCCTGCCGCGGACTATGGCTACACCTTC.

The chain links TRBV2 to TRBJ1-2; TRBD1 matches at 8 bases. CDR1 is SNHLY and CDR2 is FYNNEI in the germline V gene. The CDR3 is 14 amino acids. Losses at the gene ends were 5 bases for V and 6 bases for J; bases not matched to a gene: 8. In DNA, the CDR3 is TGTGCCAGCAGTTGGACAGGGTTATCAGATGGCTACACCTTC. Protein sequence: CASSWTGLSDGYTF.

The chain joins TRBV18 to TRBJ2-5, with D maybe TRBD2 (6 bases). The V gene lost 6 bases and the J gene lost 3 bases, with 17 bases spanning the gap. The germline CDR1 and CDR2 sequences are KGHSH and LQKENI. The CDR3 is made up of 15 amino acids. As DNA, the CDR3 is TGTGCCAGCTCTCTTAACCCGACTAGAGAAGAGACCCAGTACTTC. It is translated as CASSLNPTREETQYF.

The chain recombines TRBV29-1 with TRBJ1-2; a possible D gene is TRBD1 (6 bases). Germline CDR1 and CDR2: SQVTM and ANQGSEA. The germline V and J ends were trimmed by 6 bases and 8 bases, with 16 bases remaining between them. The CDR3 consists of 12 residues. The CDR3 is CSVVLGGDGYTF. The CDR3, as DNA: TGCAGCGTCGTATTAGGGGGGGACGGCTACACCTTC.

V gene TRBV5-6 combines with J gene TRBJ1-2; D remains ambiguous. The CDR3 length is 15 residues. V lost 1 base, J lost 4 bases, and 14 bases lay in between. Germline lookup yields CDR1 SGHDT and CDR2 YYEEEE. The CDR3 DNA follows: TGTGCCAGCAGCTTGAGGGCGGTGACGGGCTATGGCTACACCTTC. As protein: CASSLRAVTGYGYTF.

The chain couples TRBV23-1 to TRBJ2-7, with D possibly matching TRBD1 (7 bases). TRBV23-1 is an ORF; its function is uncertain. The CDR3 totals 23 residues. Between the trimmed V and J ends, which lost 2 bases and 3 bases, there was a span of 38 bases. As DNA, the CDR3 is TGCGCCAGCAGTCAACTCAAAAAAGCCCCCAGGGGGTCGGACCGGGGGCTCTACTACGAGCAGTACTTC. The encoded protein is CASSQLKKAPRGSDRGLYYEQYF.